Listed below are T cell receptor beta chains from one sample, sequenced in a study of T cells after yellow fever vaccination. One entry per CDR3 protein, called by TCRdb with MiXCR from the 5' RACE reads. The sample contains 300,000 or so distinct CDR3 sequences, around 10% of which appear only once. The material was CD4+ T cells sorted from PBMCs, obtained 5 days after the yellow fever booster vaccination. Every receptor here comes from a man between 18 and 35 years old who received the YFV17D yellow fever vaccine. The CDR3 runs from the conserved cysteine through the conserved F or W. A D gene is named only where the DNA matches it firmly. Size is stated for part of the rows, as once, few or many counts, or as a class when the clone is expanded.

abundance: many; v_gene: TRBV4-2; j_gene: TRBJ1-1; d_gene: .; CDR3nt: TGTGCCAGCAGCCAGAGGGGGACCGCGAACACTGAAGCTTTCTTT; CDR3aa: CASSQRGTANTEAFF
abundance: many; v_gene: TRBV9; j_gene: TRBJ1-2; d_gene: .; CDR3nt: TGTGCCAGCAGCGAGGTCTTCAACTATGGCTACACCTTC; CDR3aa: CASSEVFNYGYTF
abundance: many; v_gene: TRBV10-1; j_gene: TRBJ2-3; d_gene: TRBD1; CDR3nt: TGCGCCAGCAGTGAATCGAGGGGGCAGTATCGTACAGATACGCAGTATTTT; CDR3aa: CASSESRGQYRTDTQYF
abundance: .; v_gene: TRBV7-9; j_gene: TRBJ2-4; d_gene: .; CDR3nt: TGTGCCAGCAGCTTGGGGGGCGCTTGGAACATTCAGTACTTC; CDR3aa: CASSLGGAWNIQYF
abundance: many; v_gene: TRBV7-7; j_gene: TRBJ2-5; d_gene: .; CDR3nt: TGTGCCAGCAGCTTACGCCGGGGGTCCGAAGAGACCCAGTACTTC; CDR3aa: CASSLRRGSEETQYF
abundance: many; v_gene: TRBV12-3/TRBV12-4; j_gene: TRBJ1-3; d_gene: .; CDR3nt: TGTGCCAGCAGCTTGGGTGGAAACACCATATATTTT; CDR3aa: CASSLGGNTIYF
abundance: .; v_gene: TRBV7-2; j_gene: TRBJ2-5; d_gene: .; CDR3nt: TGTGCCAGCAGCTTAGATTTTAGAAGTGAGACCCAGTACTTC; CDR3aa: CASSLDFRSETQYF
abundance: .; v_gene: TRBV10-3; j_gene: TRBJ2-3; d_gene: TRBD2; CDR3nt: TGTGCCAGTTCGAGGCAAGCGGGGACTAGCACAGATACGCAGTATTTT; CDR3aa: CASSRQAGTSTDTQYF
abundance: many; v_gene: TRBV12-3/TRBV12-4; j_gene: TRBJ2-7; d_gene: .; CDR3nt: TGTGCCAGCAGTTTTCGCAGGAAGGCCTACGAGCAGTACTTC; CDR3aa: CASSFRRKAYEQYF
abundance: .; v_gene: TRBV7-3; j_gene: TRBJ2-3; d_gene: .; CDR3nt: TGTGCCAGCAGCTCGGAGGTACAGGATACGCAGTATTTT; CDR3aa: CASSSEVQDTQYF
abundance: few; v_gene: TRBV7-2; j_gene: TRBJ1-6; d_gene: .; CDR3nt: TGTGCCAGCAGCTCACAGGAGAGCTCCTATAATTCACCCCTCCACTTT; CDR3aa: CASSSQESSYNSPLHF
abundance: .; v_gene: TRBV7-2; j_gene: TRBJ2-5; d_gene: TRBD2; CDR3nt: TGTGCCAGCAGCTTAGGAGCGGGGAGATCCGCACAGACCCAGTACTTC; CDR3aa: CASSLGAGRSAQTQYF
abundance: many; v_gene: TRBV7-2; j_gene: TRBJ1-1; d_gene: .; CDR3nt: TGTGCCAGCAGCTCAGGAGTCAGAACTGAAGCTTTCTTT; CDR3aa: CASSSGVRTEAFF
abundance: .; v_gene: TRBV7-2; j_gene: TRBJ2-5; d_gene: TRBD2; CDR3nt: TGTGCCAGCAGTCGCGGCGGACTAGCCGGTTTAGAGACCCAGTACTTC; CDR3aa: CASSRGGLAGLETQYF
abundance: .; v_gene: TRBV7-9; j_gene: TRBJ1-2; d_gene: .; CDR3nt: TGTGCCAGCGGGCGGGGGCAAATCTATGGCTACACCTTC; CDR3aa: CASGRGQIYGYTF
abundance: few; v_gene: TRBV6-5; j_gene: TRBJ1-4; d_gene: .; CDR3nt: TGTGCCAGCAGTCGGGACGGAACAACTAATGAAAAACTGTTTTTT; CDR3aa: CASSRDGTTNEKLFF
abundance: .; v_gene: TRBV6-2/TRBV6-3; j_gene: TRBJ2-2; d_gene: .; CDR3nt: TGTGCCAGCAGTTACCGGCTAGCCATGGGCACCGGGGAGCTGTTTTTT; CDR3aa: CASSYRLAMGTGELFF
abundance: .; v_gene: TRBV6-5; j_gene: TRBJ1-2; d_gene: .; CDR3nt: TGTGCCAGCAGCCCTCAATTGGAGAGTGGCTACACCTTC; CDR3aa: CASSPQLESGYTF
abundance: few; v_gene: TRBV5-1; j_gene: TRBJ2-2; d_gene: .; CDR3nt: TGCGCCAGCAGCTCCCTCCCGCGGAACACCGGGGAGCTGTTTTTT; CDR3aa: CASSSLPRNTGELFF
abundance: .; v_gene: TRBV4-3; j_gene: TRBJ1-4; d_gene: .; CDR3nt: TGCGCCAGCAGCCAAGAGAGGCGACAGGCAACTAATGAAAAACTGTTTTTT; CDR3aa: CASSQERRQATNEKLFF
abundance: .; v_gene: TRBV10-3; j_gene: TRBJ1-4; d_gene: .; CDR3nt: TGTGCCATCAGTGACTCAGGGAAGGGCGATGAAAAACTGTTTTTT; CDR3aa: CAISDSGKGDEKLFF
abundance: .; v_gene: TRBV7-6; j_gene: TRBJ2-3; d_gene: TRBD2; CDR3nt: TGTGCCAGCAGCTCTAGTCCCGGGACTAGCGGGGGAAGCACAGATACGCAGTATTTT; CDR3aa: CASSSSPGTSGGSTDTQYF